This T cell receptor beta chain was sequenced in a study of blood T cell repertoires in COVID-19. With V trimmed by 1 base and J by 5 bases, 5 bases remained unmatched. This CDR3 comprises 16 residues. From germline, CDR1 is LGHNA and CDR2 YSLEER. This table comes from immunoSEQ multiplex PCR, and its TCRdb copy is limited to in-frame clones, with some not included. The sample shows roughly 140,000 clones, 84% of them seen only once. Across 24 US areas, participants ranged in age from roughly 18 to 89 years. The chain links TRBV4-3 to TRBJ2-7; 13 positions match TRBD2. Input material: PBMCs or T cells enriched from blood (not recorded which). This sequence originates from a woman in her 50s who had been exposed to COVID-19. CDR3 residues: CASSQVGLAGVHEQYF. CDR3 nucleotide sequence: TGCGCCAGCAGCCAAGTAGGACTAGCGGGAGTCCACGAGCAGTACTTC.